This T cell receptor (beta chain) came from a study of blood T cell repertoires in COVID-19. Study-level background: Samples of COVID-19 (acute and convalescent) were obtained from the United States, Italy and Spain.

Original methodology: It was from reference gene primer amplification that nucleated cell counts were estimated. This table comes from immunoSEQ multiplex PCR, and its TCRdb copy is limited to in-frame clones, with some not included. That table is the source of V, J and clone size, and D and trimming were worked out from the DNA. Seen here are approximately 160,000 clones, around 74% observed once, and the top ten hold around 3.4%. The V gene end was trimmed by 8 bases and the J gene end by 2 bases; junction bases not matched to a gene: 6. Germline CDR1 and CDR2: MNHEY and SMNVEV (reference sequence). The CDR3 sequence is 13 residues long.

This clonotype was sampled from a woman older than 75 with acute or convalescent COVID-19. V is TRBV27 and J is TRBJ2-7; 7 bases are a match to TRBD2. Sequenced material: peripheral blood. CDR3 in amino acids: CASGLRGTYEQYF. CDR3 coding DNA: TGTGCCAGCGGCTTGCGGGGGACCTACGAGCAGTACTTC.